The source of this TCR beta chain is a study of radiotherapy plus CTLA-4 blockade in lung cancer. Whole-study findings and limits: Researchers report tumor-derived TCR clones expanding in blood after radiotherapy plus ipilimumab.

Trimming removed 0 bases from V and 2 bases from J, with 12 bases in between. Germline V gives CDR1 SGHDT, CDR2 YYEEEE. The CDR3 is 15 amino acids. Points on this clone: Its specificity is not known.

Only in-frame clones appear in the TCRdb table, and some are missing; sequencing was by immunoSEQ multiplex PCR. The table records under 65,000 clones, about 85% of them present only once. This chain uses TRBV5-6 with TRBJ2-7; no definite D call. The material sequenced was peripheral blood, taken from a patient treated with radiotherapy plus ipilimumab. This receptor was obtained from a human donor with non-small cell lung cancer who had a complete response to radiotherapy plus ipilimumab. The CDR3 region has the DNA TGTGCCAGCAGCTTGGACCCCCGAGACACCTACGAGCAGTACTTC. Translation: CASSLDPRDTYEQYF.